This record concerns one T cell receptor (beta chain) sequence. The data were taken from a study of blood T cell repertoires in COVID-19. On the study more broadly: T cells, B-cell-depleted T cells, or PBMCs provided the cDNA or gDNA that served as material.

Under the authors' procedure: Quantification of nucleated cells was approximated via reference gene primer amplification. Only in-frame clones appear in the TCRdb table, and some are missing; sequencing was by immunoSEQ multiplex PCR. V and J calls and clone size are copied from that table; D and trimming were computed from the DNA. Of roughly 170,000 clones in the sample, around 85% were seen once. Specimen: peripheral blood. The source is a man in his sixties who had recovered from COVID-19.

Here the CDR3 DNA reads TGTGCCAGCAGCTCGGGCCAGGGCCCTAATTCACCCCTCCACTTT. Translation: CASSSGQGPNSPLHF. The chain couples TRBV6-5 to TRBJ1-6; TRBD1 might be the D (5 bases). This CDR3 has 15 residues. Germline CDR1 and CDR2: MNHEY and SVGAGI. V lost 6 bases and J lost 6, with 15 bases in between.